The TCR beta chain described here comes from a study of blood T cell repertoires in COVID-19. Study-wide background: From T cells, B-cell-depleted T cells, or PBMCs came the material, which was cDNA or gDNA.

Under the authors' procedure: Estimation of nucleated cell counts was performed using reference gene primer amplification. Profiled with immunoSEQ multiplex PCR; TCRdb holds only in-frame clones, not every one. The V and J calls and clone size come from that table; D and trimming were worked out from the DNA. The table lists under 200,000 clones, around 87% of them singletons. Germline CDR1 reads LGHDT; CDR2 reads YNNKEL (reference sequence). V lost 1 base and J 4 bases, leaving 16 bases between the germline ends. The CDR3 runs to 16 residues. Participants spanned ages about 18 to 95 years and resided in fewer than 30 US areas.

The sequenced sample was PBMCs or T cells enriched from blood (not recorded which). This TCR derives from a woman between 45 and 60 years old who had recovered from COVID-19. The chain employs TRBV3-1 (or the pseudogene TRBV3-2) and TRBJ2-5; possible D gene TRBD2, 8 bases. The DNA for the CDR3 is TGTGCCAGCAGCCAAGTTACAGGGGCGGGGGGAGAGACCCAGTACTTC. As protein: CASSQVTGAGGETQYF.